This T cell receptor beta chain originates from a study of blood T cells in healthy people across ages. A note on this clonotype: What it binds is not known.

Primed by a sample-barcoded 5' primer and a J-beta primer mix, a second PCR proceeded for roughly 6 to 12 cycles. A 12-random-nucleotide template-switch adaptor tagged each cDNA molecule. TCRdb called the 5' RACE reads again in MiXCR, with one record for every CDR3 protein. The sample lists about 780,000 distinct CDR3 sequences; about half were seen once. Findings and caveats of the study: Because donor CMV status was unknown, expanded clonotype changes were possibly confounded.

Between the trimmed V and J ends, which lost 3 bases and 2 bases, there was a span of 12 bases. Germline-derived CDR1 and CDR2 are SGHRS and YFSETQ. There are 14 residues in the CDR3. The sequencing input was blood. V and J are TRBV5-1 and TRBJ2-7; weak D call: TRBD1 (7 bases). The origin of this receptor is a man older than 75 in good health. The CDR3 nucleotides read TGCGCCAGCAGCTCGGGACAGCGGGCCTACGAGCAGTACTTC. Its translation is CASSSGQRAYEQYF.